This T cell receptor (beta chain) was identified during a study of T cell responses to AZD1222 COVID-19 vaccine. Losses at the gene ends were 8 bases for V and 3 bases for J; bases not matched to a gene: 11. Germline loops: CDR1 MDHEN, CDR2 SYDVKM. The CDR3 totals 16 residues. Study outcomes and limitations: Spike-specific TCRs gained breadth and depth after people received two AZD1222 doses.

Profiling relied on immunoSEQ multiplex PCR, and the TCRdb table lists in-frame clones only, not all of them. The sample yields about 100,000 clones, 70% to 90% seen once. Details on this clone: What it binds is unknown.

The chain recombines TRBV28 with TRBJ1-3; 9 positions match TRBD1. The sequenced sample was peripheral blood, obtained on day 0 of MenACWY control vaccination. The TCR originated in an adult in good health. The CDR3 region has the DNA TGTGCCAGCGCACCCGGGACAGGGAACCGTGGAAACACCATATATTTT. Encoded protein: CASAPGTGNRGNTIYF.